This TCR beta chain was profiled in a study of fetal regulatory T cell absence and autoimmunity (dated by TCRdb to the late 2010s). Background for the entire study: Exocrine pancreas autoimmunity was observed in the IPEX patients in the absence of clinical diabetes.

On the immunoSEQ human TCRbeta survey platform, TCRbeta CDR3 regions were amplified and barcoded with a two-step multiplex PCR. Libraries were sequenced on Illumina instruments, and IgH from the same samples was sequenced in parallel. The original pipeline was this. To remove PCR and sequencing errors, raw reads were filtered against the IMGT V, D, J definitions and then binned using a nearest-neighbor algorithm. Clones were defined by identical nucleotide sequence; differential abundance between tissues used per-clone Fisher exact tests with pFDR threshold p<0.01. A minimum inclusion filter of 10 in either sample excluded clones with frequencies too low for statistical inference. The immunoSEQ Analyzer was used for pairwise clonal comparisons, and IMGT tools were used to assess gene family usage. TCRdb stores this immuneACCESS table with in-frame sequences only. Part of the clones is absent; in the studies checked, under half of the shortfall reflects unresolved V genes, and no reason is known for the rest. The V and J calls and the clone size are those of that table, but D and trimming were determined from the DNA. A total of approximately 94,000 clones appear in this sample, around 72% of them only once. About 2.1% of the sample goes to the ten largest clones.

CDR1 and CDR2 are drawn from the germline V gene (reference sequence): LNHDA, SQIVND. V drops 1 base and J drops 4 bases, leaving 8 bases in between. From the cysteine through the phenylalanine, the CDR3 covers 13 amino acids. Just CDR3 DNA is preserved here, 39 bases in frame from base 1. As regards this clone: This clone's antigen is unknown. Nothing much larger sits one base from this clone, and base qualities are not available.

Genomic DNA from frozen pancreas tissue was processed for repertoire sequencing. The DNeasy Blood and Tissue Kit was used to extract 2-3 ug of genomic DNA from umbilical cord blood or frozen pancreas. General conclusions and limits of the study: Compared with cord blood, the pancreas TCR compartment showed significant oligoclonal enrichment, and some top clones were enriched more than 95-fold. Cord blood and pancreas had broadly similar TRB gene family usage, which resembled published neonatal and adult repertoires. The oligoclonal enrichment was interpreted as support for antigen-driven autoimmunity occurring in the pancreas before birth in IPEX syndrome.

Recombination linked TRBV19 to TRBJ2-7; TRBD2 could be the D gene, as 5 bases match. The clonotype comes from a male donor with IPEX syndrome. The sequenced sample consisted of pancreas tissue. The CDR3 region reads CASSIGGRYEQYF. The DNA is TGTGCCAGTAGTATAGGTGGGAGATACGAGCAGTACTTC.